Below are 11 T cell receptor beta chains sequenced from a single sample in a study of blood T cell repertoires in COVID-19. TCRdb's table, derived via immunoSEQ multiplex PCR, lists solely in-frame clones and lacks some. The sample yields 85,000 to 130,000 clones, roughly 82% seen once. Sample: peripheral blood. The receptors stem from a man between 60 and 75 years old with acute or convalescent COVID-19.

The chain carries TRBV5-1 and TRBJ1-2, with D possibly matching TRBD1 (5 bases). V shed 2 bases and J shed 1 base, with 12 bases lying between them. There are 15 residues in the CDR3. Germline assignment: CDR1 SGHRS and CDR2 YFSETQ. CDR3 in DNA: TGCGCCAGCAGCTTAGGGACTATCGTTAACTATGGCTACACCTTC. It yields the protein CASSLGTIVNYGYTF.

Turning to this clone: This same CDR3 is encoded by further DNA sequences in the sample. The V call is TRBV5-1, the J call TRBJ2-7; D is perhaps TRBD2 (6 bases). The germline CDR1 and CDR2 sequences are SGHRS and YFSETQ. Trimming removed 3 bases from V and 7 bases from J, with 17 bases in between. There are 14 residues in the CDR3. The CDR3 sequence: CASSSFPTSLEQYF. DNA for the CDR3: TGCGCCAGCAGCTCCTTTCCGACTAGTCTTGAGCAGTACTTC.

The chain uses TRBV27 and TRBJ1-2; TRBD1 agrees at 9 bases. J lost 5 bases, V lost 0 bases, and 4 bases had no gene match. CDR3 length: 15 residues. Germline V gene sequence: CDR1 MNHEY, CDR2 SMNVEV (reference sequence). The chain's CDR3 is CASSLSWTGDYGYTF. CDR3 nucleotides: TGTGCCAGCAGTTTATCTTGGACAGGGGATTATGGCTACACCTTC.

The chain carries TRBV11-3 and TRBJ2-3, with 10 bases matching TRBD2. V trimming: 0 bases; J trimming: 1 base; junction bases outside the gene matches: 7. Germline assignment: CDR1 SGHNT and CDR2 YENEEA. This CDR3 comprises 18 residues. CDR3 in DNA: TGTGCCAGCAGCTTAGACGGGTCTAGCGGGGGAGGCACAGATACGCAGTATTTT. Its protein is CASSLDGSSGGGTDTQYF.

The rearrangement uses TRBV12-5 and TRBJ1-5, with TRBD1 matching 7 bases. Trimming removed 0 bases from V and 4 bases from J; junction bases left unmatched: 9. The CDR3 is 17 residues long. Germline loops: CDR1 LGHNT, CDR2 FRNRAP. CDR3 nucleotide sequence: TGTGCTAGTGGTTTGGTACCAGACAGGGCCCTAAATCAGCCCCAGCATTTT. This codes for CASGLVPDRALNQPQHF.

This clone was seen once. DNA of the CDR3: TGTGCCAGCAGCTTAGTAGCGGGAGGGTTCTACGAGCAGTACTTC. Its translation is CASSLVAGGFYEQYF. V gene TRBV7-9 combines with J gene TRBJ2-7; 11 nucleotides align to TRBD2. Germline V gives CDR1 SEHNR, CDR2 FQNEAQ (reference sequence). The CDR3 runs to 15 residues. V was pared by 1 base and J by 3 bases, with 2 bases of the junction left unmatched. The whole variable domain, filled in from reference TRBV7-9 and TRBJ2-7, reads DTGVSQNPRHKITKRGQNVTFRCDPISEHNRLYWYRQTLGQGPEFLTYFQNEAQLEKSRLLSDRFSAERPKGSFSTLEIQRTEQGDSAMYLCASSLVAGGFYEQYFGPGTRLTVT.

This sequence joins TRBV28 and TRBJ2-3; 8 bases map to TRBD2. Trimming removed 10 bases from V and 1 base from J; junction bases left unmatched: 13. The CDR3 has 16 amino acids. Germline CDR1 MDHEN, CDR2 SYDVKM. This CDR3 reads CATVAGTFGRTDTQYF. The CDR3 DNA sequence: TGTGCCACCGTAGCGGGAACGTTTGGCCGCACAGATACGCAGTATTTT.

This chain connects TRBV3-1 (or the pseudogene TRBV3-2) to TRBJ2-5, with 10 bases that match TRBD2. CDR1 and CDR2 (germline): LGHDT, YNNKEL (reference sequence). V lost 0 bases to trimming and J lost 0 bases; unmatched junction nucleotides: 7. The CDR3 is made up of 18 amino acids. CDR3 nucleotides: TGTGCCAGCAGCCAAGAGGGGGCTAGCGGGAGTTACCAAGAGACCCAGTACTTC. Its translation is CASSQEGASGSYQETQYF.

The chain carries TRBV5-1 and TRBJ2-3; tentative D call: TRBD2 (5 bases). CDR1 SGHRS and CDR2 YFSETQ come from the germline V gene. The length of the CDR3 is 14 residues. V shed 4 bases and J shed 2 bases, with 11 bases lying between them. Here the CDR3 DNA reads TGCGCCAGCAGCAATGTTGACTACACAGATACGCAGTATTTT. It yields the protein CASSNVDYTDTQYF.

The V gene is TRBV10-3, the J gene TRBJ1-6; the match to TRBD1 covers 10 bases. Germline loops: CDR1 ENHRY, CDR2 SYGVKD. J was trimmed by 4 bases and V by 4 bases; bases with no gene match: 4. This CDR3 has 16 amino acids. The CDR3 coding sequence is TGTGCCATCAGTGCGGACAGGGGGGGATATAATTCACCCCTCCACTTT. Its protein product is CAISADRGGYNSPLHF.

The chain has TRBV5-6 and TRBJ2-3; TRBD2 matches at 9 bases. CDR1 and CDR2 (germline): SGHDT, YYEEEE. The CDR3 totals 16 residues. V lost 4 bases and J lost 0; bases outside the gene matches: 6. The chain's CDR3 is CASSLLLAGSTDTQYF. The CDR3 DNA follows: TGTGCCAGCAGCCTTCTACTAGCGGGTAGCACAGATACGCAGTATTTT.